This TCR beta chain is from a study of blood T cell repertoires in COVID-19. Study information: COVID-19 samples from acute and convalescent phases originated in the United States, Italy and Spain. T cells, B-cell-depleted T cells, or PBMCs supplied cDNA or gDNA.

The authors' processing: Researchers report that nucleated cell counts were estimated from reference gene primer amplification. The method was immunoSEQ multiplex PCR; TCRdb's version includes in-frame clones alone and lacks a portion of them. V, J and clone size are those of that table, while D and trimming were read from the DNA. The data show around 200,000 clones, around 85% seen once. From germline, CDR1 is MNHEY and CDR2 SMNVEV (reference sequence). The CDR3 contains 15 residues. Germline trimming cut 4 bases from V and 7 bases from J; bases unmatched to any gene: 6. The sequenced sample was peripheral blood. This TCR derives from a man between 35 and 55 years old with acute or convalescent COVID-19. The chain recombines TRBV27 with TRBJ2-1; 11 bases are a match to TRBD1. CDR3 coding DNA: TGTGCCAGCAGTTCGGACAGGGGGCGTTTGAATGAGCAGTTCTTC. Its translation is CASSSDRGRLNEQFF.